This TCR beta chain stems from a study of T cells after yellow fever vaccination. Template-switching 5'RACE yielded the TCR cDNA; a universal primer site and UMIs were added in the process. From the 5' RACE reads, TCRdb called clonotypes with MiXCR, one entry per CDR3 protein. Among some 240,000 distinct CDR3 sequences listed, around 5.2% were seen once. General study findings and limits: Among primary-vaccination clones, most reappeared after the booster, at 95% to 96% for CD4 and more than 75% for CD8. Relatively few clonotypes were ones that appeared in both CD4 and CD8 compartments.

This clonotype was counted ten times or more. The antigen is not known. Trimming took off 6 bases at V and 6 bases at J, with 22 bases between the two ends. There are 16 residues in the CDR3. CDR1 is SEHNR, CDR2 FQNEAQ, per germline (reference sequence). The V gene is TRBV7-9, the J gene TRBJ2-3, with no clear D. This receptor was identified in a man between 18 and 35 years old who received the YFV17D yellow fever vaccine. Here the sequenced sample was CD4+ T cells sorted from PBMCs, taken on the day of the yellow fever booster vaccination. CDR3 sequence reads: CASRQSQTQPRDTQYF. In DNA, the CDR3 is TGTGCCAGCAGACAGAGCCAAACCCAACCGAGGGATACGCAGTATTTT.